This TCR beta chain was identified during a study of blood T cell repertoires in COVID-19. Study at large: The samples span acute and convalescent COVID-19 from the United States, Italy and Spain. The analysed material was cDNA or gDNA that came from T cells, B-cell-depleted T cells, or PBMCs.

Trimming took off 5 bases at V and 0 bases at J, with 14 bases between the two ends. This CDR3 has 17 residues. The germline V gene encodes CDR1 KGHSH and CDR2 LQKENI. Authors' methods: Estimated nucleated cell counts came from reference gene primer amplification. Clones were read by immunoSEQ multiplex PCR, and TCRdb kept only the in-frame ones, dropping some. V and J calls and clone size are as listed in that table; D and trimming were resolved from the DNA. This table holds under 70,000 clones, roughly 84% found once. This TCR was recovered from an elderly woman with active or convalescent COVID-19. J is TRBJ2-6 and V is TRBV18, with D maybe TRBD1 (6 bases). The sequencing sample was made of peripheral blood. CDR3 bases: TGTGCCAGCTCAAGCCAGGGGCTGCCCTCTGGGGCCAACGTCCTGACTTTC. Its translation is CASSSQGLPSGANVLTF.